These 28 T cell receptor beta chains originate from one sample sequenced in a study of cytomegalovirus exposure and HLA in healthy donors. Vbeta (60) and Jbeta (13) primers were used in the PCR. Method: immunoSEQ multiplex PCR; TCRdb's copy keeps in-frame clones and lacks some. The data hold about 200,000 clones, with 86% observed a single time. Sequenced sample: PBMCs. These receptor sequences come from a woman aged 25 to 39 in good health and CMV-seronegative.

This clone was picked up a small number of times. CDR3 sequence: CSANRDSYNEQFF. The CDR3 bases are TGCAGCGCGAACCGGGACAGTTACAATGAGCAGTTCTTC. The gene calls are TRBV29-1 and TRBJ2-1; 7 nucleotides agree with TRBD1. Germline loops: CDR1 SQVTM, CDR2 ANQGSEA. The J segment lost 4 bases and the V segment lost 7 bases, leaving 7 bases of the junction unmatched. The CDR3 has 13 residues.

The chain is built from TRBV19 and TRBJ2-3; 11 bases are shared with TRBD2. This CDR3 spans 15 amino acids. Per germline, CDR1 LNHDA and CDR2 SQIVND (reference sequence). J lost 3 bases, V lost 6 bases, and 5 bases had no gene match. The CDR3 bases are TGTGCCAGTAGGGGGCTAGCGGGAGGAACAGATACGCAGTATTTT. Protein product: CASRGLAGGTDTQYF.

This chain joins TRBV6-1 and TRBJ2-6; tentatively, D is TRBD1 (6 bases). Germline V CDR1 and CDR2: MNHNS, SASEGT. V gave up 3 bases and J gave up 2 bases, with 11 bases separating them. This CDR3 region has 16 residues. CDR3 loop: CASSEATGPGANVLTF. The CDR3 coding sequence is TGTGCCAGCAGTGAGGCCACAGGGCCTGGGGCCAACGTCCTGACTTTC.

This chain links TRBV6-5 with TRBJ2-2; 11 positions match TRBD2. The CDR3 contains 15 residues. J gave up 4 bases and V 6 bases, and 4 bases lay outside the gene matches. CDR1 is MNHEY and CDR2 is SVGAGI in the germline V gene. CDR3 DNA: TGTGCCAGCAGCTTGGGACTAGCGGTCACCGGGGAGCTGTTTTTT. Translated, it gives CASSLGLAVTGELFF.

The chain joins TRBV5-1 to TRBJ1-1, with 7 bases fitting TRBD1. V lost 3 bases, J lost 5 bases, and 7 bases stayed unmatched. Germline CDR1 SGHRS, CDR2 YFSETQ. The CDR3 extends over 14 amino acids. The CDR3 protein is CASSSDRPGTEAFF. The CDR3, as DNA: TGCGCCAGCAGCTCGGACAGGCCGGGGACTGAAGCTTTCTTT. The complete variable domain, with remaining parts taken from reference TRBV5-1 and TRBJ1-1, reads KAGVTQTPRYLIKTRGQQVTLSCSPISGHRSVSWYQQTPGQGLQFLFEYFSETQRNKGNFPGRFSGRQFSNSRSEMNVSTLELGDSALYLCASSSDRPGTEAFFGQGTRLTVV.

The chain is built from TRBV4-1 and TRBJ1-2; 7 positions match TRBD1. This CDR3 is 16 amino acids long. With V trimmed by 0 bases and J by 5 bases, 9 bases remained unmatched. CDR1 is MGHRA, CDR2 YSYEKL, per germline. The DNA of the CDR3 is TGCGCCAGCAGCCAAGATAGACAGGGCCCATTTTATGGCTACACCTTC. This codes for CASSQDRQGPFYGYTF.

This chain joins TRBV5-1 and TRBJ1-5; the D gene is possibly TRBD1 (5 bases). V was trimmed by 0 bases and J by 7 bases, leaving 8 bases between them. This CDR3 region has 13 residues. The V gene's germline CDR1 is SGHRS and CDR2 YFSETQ. This CDR3 is CASSLEGEQPQHF. CDR3 bases: TGCGCCAGCAGCTTGGAAGGGGAACAGCCCCAGCATTTT.

About this clone: The same CDR3 is also encoded by other DNA sequences in this sample. The rearrangement joins TRBV28 to TRBJ1-5; a possible D gene is TRBD1 (6 bases). The CDR3 is 14 amino acids. V gave up 7 bases and J gave up 7 bases, with 17 bases separating them. Germline V gene sequence: CDR1 MDHEN, CDR2 SYDVKM. The CDR3 nucleotides read TGTGCCAGCACTCCCGGGGGGGCGGGACAGCCCCAGCATTTT. Translating gives CASTPGGAGQPQHF.

This chain connects TRBV5-1 to TRBJ2-5; the match to TRBD1 covers 8 bases. CDR3 length equals 15 residues. Germline values: CDR1 SGHRS, CDR2 YFSETQ. V lost 4 bases to trimming and J lost 2 bases; unmatched junction nucleotides: 7. DNA for the CDR3: TGCGCCAGCAGCATCGGACAGGGTGTACAAGAGACCCAGTACTTC. Protein: CASSIGQGVQETQYF.

The chain joins TRBV7-9 to TRBJ1-4; the D gene is possibly TRBD1 (6 bases). Trimming took off 5 bases at V and 6 bases at J, with 22 bases between the two ends. The germline gives CDR1 SEHNR, CDR2 FQNEAQ (reference sequence). This CDR3 spans 17 amino acids. CDR3 residues: CASSPLGRGGEDEKLFF. Here the CDR3 DNA reads TGTGCCAGCAGCCCCCTGGGGCGGGGGGGCGAGGATGAAAAACTGTTTTTT.

This rearrangement joins TRBV4-1 to TRBJ2-7; unclear D gene. The CDR3 has 15 amino acids. With 4 bases removed from V and 1 base from J, the gap between germline ends came to 14 bases. Germline lookup yields CDR1 MGHRA and CDR2 YSYEKL. CDR3 sequence (DNA): TGCGCCAGCAGCCGGAACCCCACAGATTCCTACGAGCAGTACTTC. Its protein product is CASSRNPTDSYEQYF.

V usage is TRBV29-1 and J usage is TRBJ2-2; 9 nucleotides align to TRBD2. The V segment lost 4 bases and the J segment 4 bases; nucleotides outside the gene matches: 10. The CDR3 loop spans 16 amino acids. Germline V gene sequence: CDR1 SQVTM, CDR2 ANQGSEA. In nucleotides, the CDR3 is TGCAGCGTTGTCCTAGCGGGAACAGAGGTCACCGGGGAGCTGTTTTTT. Amino acid sequence: CSVVLAGTEVTGELFF.

The V call is TRBV5-1, the J call TRBJ2-5; D gene unclear. V lost 4 bases to trimming and J lost 3 bases, with 10 bases between them. The CDR3 runs 13 residues. Looked up from germline, CDR1 is SGHRS and CDR2 is YFSETQ. CDR3 DNA: TGCGCCAGCAGCACTCCCCAGGAAGAGACCCAGTACTTC. As protein: CASSTPQEETQYF.

This chain links TRBV19 with TRBJ2-1, with D possibly being TRBD1 (6 bases). The V and J ends lost 5 bases and 3 bases respectively, with 8 bases between them. CDR1 is LNHDA and CDR2 is SQIVND in the germline V gene (reference sequence). This CDR3 has 13 residues. Written as DNA, the CDR3 is TGTGCCAGTAGTCCGGACAGCTACAATGAGCAGTTCTTC. Protein sequence: CASSPDSYNEQFF.

Only a few counts were recorded for this clone. CDR3 amino acids: CASSDLGLAATDTQYF. CDR3 nucleotide sequence: TGTGCCAGTAGTGATTTGGGACTAGCGGCCACAGATACGCAGTATTTT. The chain links TRBV19 to TRBJ2-3, with 11 bases that match TRBD2. CDR3 size: 16 residues. CDR1 is LNHDA, CDR2 SQIVND, per germline (reference sequence). Germline trimming cut 5 bases from V and 2 bases from J; bases unmatched to any gene: 6.

The gene calls are TRBV30 and TRBJ2-6; 9 bases are a match to TRBD1. The CDR3 is 17 residues long. CDR1 GTSNPN and CDR2 SVGIG come from the germline V gene (reference sequence). Unmatched junction bases numbered 10, after V lost 3 bases and J lost 4 bases. For the CDR3, the DNA is TGTGCCTGGAGGGCCGACAGGGGGTTGTCGGGGGCCAACGTCCTGACTTTC. Its protein is CAWRADRGLSGANVLTF.

V usage is TRBV29-1 and J usage is TRBJ1-2; no clear D. Trimming stripped 6 bases from V and 4 bases from J, with 21 bases between. Germline V gives CDR1 SQVTM, CDR2 ANQGSEA. This CDR3 region has 15 residues. CDR3 sequence: CSVLLTTPAFYGYTF. The CDR3 nucleotides are TGCAGCGTCCTATTGACGACTCCCGCCTTCTATGGCTACACCTTC.

This clone is a singleton in its sample. This chain connects TRBV6-1 to TRBJ2-2, with a tentative D call TRBD1 (6 bases). Germline assignment: CDR1 MNHNS and CDR2 SASEGT. There are 16 residues in the CDR3. Deletions cut 1 base from V and 2 bases from J, with 11 bases between. The CDR3 nucleotides are TGTGCCAGCAGTGAAGAGTGGGACAAAAACACCGGGGAGCTGTTTTTT. Its translation is CASSEEWDKNTGELFF.

The chain carries TRBV5-8 and TRBJ2-7; tentative D call: TRBD1 (6 bases). Germline V CDR1 and CDR2: SGHTS, YDEGEE. V was clipped by 2 bases and J by 6 bases, with 24 bases between them. This CDR3 spans 17 amino acids. CDR3 residues: CASSFQLRIGQGREQYF. In DNA form, the CDR3 reads TGTGCCAGCAGCTTCCAATTAAGGATCGGGCAGGGGCGCGAGCAGTACTTC.

The chain couples TRBV29-1 to TRBJ1-1, with D unresolved. The germline V gene has CDR1 SQVTM and CDR2 ANQGSEA. V lost 4 bases and J 1 base, leaving 4 bases between the germline ends. This CDR3 contains 11 residues. The CDR3 coding sequence is TGCAGCGTTGCAAAGAACACTGAAGCTTTCTTT. Residues: CSVAKNTEAFF.

In its sample, this clone was seen a few times. The CDR3 coding sequence is TGTGCCAGCAGCTTAGAAGCCTCTTGGAGCCAGCCCCAGCATTTT. Translation: CASSLEASWSQPQHF. The chain couples TRBV7-6 to TRBJ1-5; unclear D gene. V lost 1 base, J lost 7 bases, and 14 bases lay in between. Looked up from germline, CDR1 is SGHVS and CDR2 is FNYEAQ. This CDR3 spans 15 amino acids.

The CDR3, as DNA: TGTGCCAGCATCCTCGGGACAGGGTCCTACGAGCAGTACTTC. Its protein is CASILGTGSYEQYF. The chain joins TRBV2 to TRBJ2-7, with 9 bases fitting TRBD1. The germline V gene has CDR1 SNHLY and CDR2 FYNNEI. The CDR3 contains 14 residues. Trimming at V came to 7 bases and at J to 1 base, leaving 5 bases not matched to a gene.

The chain has TRBV28 and TRBJ2-7; D possibly corresponds to TRBD1 (5 bases). CDR3 length equals 14 residues. Trimming cost V 5 bases and J 2 bases, with 13 bases left between them. Per germline, CDR1 MDHEN and CDR2 SYDVKM. CDR3 coding DNA: TGTGCCAGCAGTCCGAACAGGTCTCCCTACGAGCAGTACTTC. Amino acids: CASSPNRSPYEQYF.

This rearrangement joins TRBV20-1 to TRBJ1-2; D unresolved. The germline V and J ends were trimmed by 6 bases and 7 bases, with 12 bases remaining between them. CDR1 is DFQATT and CDR2 is SNEGSKA in the germline V gene (reference sequence). This CDR3 contains 11 residues. The CDR3 region is CSASRLLGYTF. The CDR3 region has the DNA TGCAGTGCAAGTCGACTCCTTGGCTACACCTTC.

The chain links TRBV5-1 to TRBJ2-3; possible D gene TRBD1, 6 bases. The V gene lost 4 bases and the J gene lost 8 bases, with 20 bases spanning the gap. This CDR3 is built from 15 residues. In germline, CDR1 is SGHRS, CDR2 YFSETQ. This CDR3 reads CASSAEDSEQSTQYF. The CDR3 DNA reads as TGCGCCAGCAGCGCAGAGGACAGTGAGCAGAGTACGCAGTATTTT.

Only a few counts were recorded for this clone. The chain combines TRBV7-9 with TRBJ1-1; D remains ambiguous. This CDR3 region has 13 residues. Germline V gene data show CDR1 as SEHNR and CDR2 as FQNEAQ (reference sequence). V lost 10 bases and J 6 bases, leaving 18 bases between the germline ends. CDR3 nucleotides: TGTGCCACCGAATCTGGAGGATACGCTGAAGCTTTCTTT. It specifies CATESGGYAEAFF.

The chain recombines TRBV4-2 with TRBJ1-1, with D possibly being TRBD1 (6 bases). V was shortened by 3 bases and J by 8 bases, with 19 bases between the two germline ends. Germline CDR1 reads LGHNA; CDR2 reads YNFKEQ. The CDR3 consists of 15 residues. As DNA, the CDR3 is TGTGCCAGCAGCCACCTGGACAGTCCAATGACGGAAGCTTTCTTT. Its protein product is CASSHLDSPMTEAFF.

This clone was seen once. This chain links TRBV29-1 with TRBJ2-5, with no clear D. Germline V gene sequence: CDR1 SQVTM, CDR2 ANQGSEA. V gave up 0 bases and J gave up 2 bases, with 7 bases separating them. CDR3 size: 13 residues. Here the CDR3 reads CSVEDRVQETQYF. The CDR3, as DNA: TGCAGCGTTGAAGATCGAGTGCAAGAGACCCAGTACTTC.